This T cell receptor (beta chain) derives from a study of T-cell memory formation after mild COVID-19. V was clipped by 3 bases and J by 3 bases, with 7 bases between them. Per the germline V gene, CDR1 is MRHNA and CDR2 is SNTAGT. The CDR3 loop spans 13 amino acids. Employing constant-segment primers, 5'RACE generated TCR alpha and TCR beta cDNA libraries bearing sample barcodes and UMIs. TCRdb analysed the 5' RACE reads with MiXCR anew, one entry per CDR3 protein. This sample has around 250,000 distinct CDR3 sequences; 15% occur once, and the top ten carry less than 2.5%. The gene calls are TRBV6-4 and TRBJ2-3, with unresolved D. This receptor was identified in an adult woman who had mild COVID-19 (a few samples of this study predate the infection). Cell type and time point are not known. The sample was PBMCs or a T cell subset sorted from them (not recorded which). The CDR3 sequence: CASSEARTDTQYF. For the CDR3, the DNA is TGTGCCAGCAGTGAGGCGCGGACAGATACGCAGTATTTT.